A single sample is the source of the 8 T cell receptor beta chains below, sequenced in a study of patients and donors after allogeneic stem cell transplantation. TCRdb itself ran the RT-PCR reads through MiXCR, one entry per CDR3 protein. The profile covers over 400,000 distinct CDR3 sequences, with 16% appearing a single time and about 7% taken by the ten largest. Sequencing was done on a sample of blood, either unsorted or a sorted T cell fraction (not recorded which). The receptors derive from a human donor who was either an allogeneic HSCT recipient or a stem cell or donor lymphocyte infusion donor (not recorded which). It is not recorded whose cells these are; they may come from a transplant donor.

The chain is built from TRBV6-5 and TRBJ2-7; D might be TRBD1 (5 bases). This CDR3 has 15 amino acids. Germline V lookup: CDR1 MNHEY, CDR2 SVGAGI. V was cut by 1 base and J by 0 bases, with 10 bases left in between. For the CDR3, the DNA is TGTGCCAGCAGTTACTGGACACGAAGCTCCTACGAGCAGTACTTC. Translating it yields CASSYWTRSSYEQYF.

This clonotype showed up just a few times. The gene calls are TRBV6-2 or TRBV6-3 and TRBJ1-5; D not certain. CDR3 length equals 12 residues. CDR1 and CDR2 (germline): MNHEY, SVGEGT. The CDR3 reads CASGQTSQPQHF. The CDR3 DNA sequence: TGTGCGTCCGGGCAGACATCTCAGCCCCAGCATTTT.

There are a few counts of this clonotype. CDR3 protein: CASSATGYEQYF. For the CDR3, the DNA is TGTGCCAGCAGCGCCACAGGCTACGAGCAGTACTTC. The chain has TRBV9 and TRBJ2-7; D possibly corresponds to TRBD1 (5 bases). The germline CDR1 and CDR2 sequences are SGDLS and YYNGEE. The germline V and J ends were trimmed by 3 bases and 3 bases, with 7 bases remaining between them. CDR3 length: 12 amino acids.

With regard to this clonotype: The junction departs from germline at one end; a sequencing error may be responsible. The chain links TRBV11-2 to TRBJ1-1, with D possibly being TRBD1 (6 bases). This CDR3 contains 16 residues. Germline loops: CDR1 SGHAT, CDR2 FQNNGV. This CDR3 is CASGLNRDLGNTEAFF. The CDR3 DNA reads as TGTGCCAGCGGCTTAAACAGGGATCTTGGGAACACTGAAGCTTTCTTT.

Ten or more counts support this clonotype. V is TRBV5-1 and J is TRBJ1-5; D gene unclear. In germline, CDR1 is SGHRS, CDR2 YFSETQ. This CDR3 spans 15 amino acids. V was pared by 0 bases and J by 3 bases, with 10 bases between. This CDR3 reads CASSLGSAHNQPQHF. As DNA, the CDR3 is TGCGCCAGCAGCTTGGGGTCGGCCCACAATCAGCCCCAGCATTTT.

At least ten counts were recorded for this clonotype. The rearrangement joins TRBV20-1 to TRBJ2-3; D is ambiguous. This CDR3 has 15 amino acids. Per germline, CDR1 DFQATT and CDR2 SNEGSKA (reference sequence). V dropped 6 bases and J dropped 4 bases, with 20 bases sitting between them. CDR3 protein: CSALKSRVWADTQYF. The CDR3 nucleotides read TGCAGTGCCCTAAAATCCCGGGTCTGGGCAGATACGCAGTATTTT.

This chain joins TRBV7-7 and TRBJ2-2; 9 bases match TRBD1. Per germline, CDR1 SSHAT and CDR2 FNYEAQ (reference sequence). This CDR3 region has 14 residues. The CDR3, as DNA: TGTGCTAGCGGCAAGGGGACAGGGATCGGGGAGCTGTTTTTT. Its protein is CASGKGTGIGELFF.

This clonotype was detected a few times. The DNA for the CDR3 is TGTGCCGTCGGACGGCGTTCCAATCAGCCCCAGCATTTT. This sequence encodes CAVGRRSNQPQHF. The gene calls are TRBV6-2 or TRBV6-3 and TRBJ1-5; D gene unclear. Germline V gene sequence: CDR1 MNHEY, CDR2 SVGEGT. The V end lost 11 bases, the J end lost 3 bases, and 14 bases lay between the germline ends. The CDR3 totals 13 residues.